The source of this T cell receptor (beta chain) is a study of molecular identifiers for immune sequencing clone quantification. Study information: RNA from approximately 20,000 or 100,000 naive CD8 cells was split five ways in replicates, with four sequenced. Points from the study as a whole: Clones of above 20 RNA copies carried over 98% of effector molecules; in naive cells they carried under 1%.

The CD8+CD4-CCR7+CD45RA+ phenotype defined the sorted naive CD8 T cells. Notes on this clonotype: Its antigen is not known.

Methods described previously, with TCR primers listed, were used for bulk TCR libraries. From the PCR reads, TCRdb called clonotypes with MiXCR, one entry per CDR3 protein. This sample has some 590,000 distinct CDR3 sequences; about 25% occur once, and the top ten carry roughly 0.83%. The junction had 7 bases not matched to a gene; V was cut back by 4 bases and J by 6 bases. The CDR3 loop spans 16 amino acids. Germline CDR1 and CDR2: LGHDT and YNNKEL (reference sequence). The sequence derives from a human donor in good health. Some libraries in this study had Jurkat cell RNA spiked in. The material sequenced was naive CD8+ T cells from blood, with Jurkat cell RNA spiked in. The subset denotes: FACS-sorted CD8+CD4-CCR7+CD45RA+ naive T cells. J is TRBJ2-5 and V is TRBV3-1, with 14 bases lining up with TRBD2. DNA of the CDR3: TGTGCCAGCAGCCGGACTAGCGGGGGGTGGTTGAAGACCCAGTACTTC. Translation: CASSRTSGGWLKTQYF.